A selection of T cell receptor beta chains follows, all from one sample in a study of naive and memory T cell subsets. TCRdb re-derived calls from the UMI-ligation and nested PCR reads in MiXCR, one entry per CDR3 protein. Among 99,000 or so distinct CDR3 sequences listed, about 14% were seen once. The sequencing input was naive CD8+ T cells from blood. These receptors all come from a human donor in good health. CDR3s include the opening cysteine and the closing phenylalanine or tryptophan. A D gene is named only where the DNA matches it firmly. For some rows the clone size is stated as once, few or many, or as a class when expanded; others skip it.

clone size | CDR3 length | J gene | D gene | V gene | CDR3 protein | CDR3 DNA
- | 13 | TRBJ2-7 | - | TRBV5-4 | CASSSPGAGEQYF | TGTGCCAGCAGCTCCCCCGGGGCCGGCGAGCAGTACTTC
few | 17 | TRBJ2-1 | - | TRBV19 | CASKSLGPSKEYNEQFF | TGTGCCAGTAAGTCATTAGGCCCCTCAAAGGAGTACAATGAGCAGTTCTTC
many | 14 | TRBJ1-1 | - | TRBV6-2/TRBV6-3 | CASSVKFMNTEAFF | TGTGCCAGCAGTGTAAAATTCATGAACACTGAAGCTTTCTTT
- | 11 | TRBJ2-7 | - | TRBV29-1 | CSVVETYEQYF | TGCAGCGTTGTGGAGACCTACGAGCAGTACTTC
many | 17 | TRBJ2-2 | - | TRBV3-1 | CASSQLSTYPNTGELFF | TGTGCCAGCAGCCAACTTTCCACATATCCGAACACCGGGGAGCTGTTTTTT
- | 16 | TRBJ2-3 | - | TRBV7-2 | CASSPLGGQPTDTQYF | TGTGCCAGCAGCCCCCTCGGGGGACAGCCAACAGATACGCAGTATTTT
- | 15 | TRBJ2-1 | TRBD2 | TRBV12-3/TRBV12-4 | CASSWTSGVSNEQFF | TGTGCCAGCAGTTGGACTAGCGGGGTTAGCAATGAGCAGTTCTTC
- | 12 | TRBJ1-2 | - | TRBV4-2 | CACYDPPAGYTF | TGTGCCTGCTACGACCCCCCGGCTGGCTACACCTTC
many | 13 | TRBJ1-1 | - | TRBV12-3/TRBV12-4 | CATGGSVATEAFF | TGTGCCACCGGGGGGTCGGTAGCTACTGAAGCTTTCTTT
many | 12 | TRBJ1-6 | - | TRBV12-3/TRBV12-4 | CASTQGSRDLHF | TGTGCCAGCACACAGGGATCCCGGGACCTCCACTTT
few | 15 | TRBJ2-3 | - | TRBV7-7 | CASSFTSHPADTQYF | TGTGCCAGCAGCTTTACTAGTCACCCTGCAGATACGCAGTATTTT
- | 15 | TRBJ2-7 | TRBD1 | TRBV7-9 | CASSYPGQGVYEQYF | TGTGCCAGCAGCTATCCGGGACAGGGGGTCTACGAGCAGTACTTC
few | 19 | TRBJ2-7 | TRBD2 | TRBV4-2 | CASSHPPGGLAGAFYEQYF | TGTGCCAGCAGCCACCCCCCGGGGGGACTAGCGGGAGCCTTCTACGAGCAGTACTTC
many | 13 | TRBJ1-1 | - | TRBV7-3 | CASSLMWNTEAFF | TGTGCCAGCAGCTTAATGTGGAACACTGAAGCTTTCTTT
few | 16 | TRBJ1-1 | - | TRBV19 | CASTVGWSELNTEAFF | TGTGCCAGTACTGTCGGTTGGTCTGAATTAAACACTGAAGCTTTCTTT
- | 14 | TRBJ1-6 | - | TRBV27 | CASSLRGYNSPLHF | TGTGCCAGCAGTCTTCGTGGGTATAATTCACCCCTCCACTTT
few | 15 | TRBJ1-1 | TRBD1 | TRBV7-9 | CASSSPGGYNTEAFF | TGTGCCAGCAGTTCACCAGGGGGATACAACACTGAAGCTTTCTTT
few | 14 | TRBJ2-2 | TRBD1 | TRBV6-5 | CASSTQGADGELFF | TGTGCCAGCAGTACTCAGGGGGCAGACGGGGAGCTGTTTTTT
many | 13 | TRBJ2-7 | TRBD1 | TRBV7-2 | CASSPTGDYEQYF | TGTGCCAGCAGCCCGACAGGGGACTACGAGCAGTACTTC
- | 16 | TRBJ2-1 | - | TRBV12-3/TRBV12-4 | CASSGGTGSDPYEQFF | TGTGCCAGCAGCGGGGGGACAGGTTCGGATCCCTACGAGCAGTTCTTC
many | 13 | TRBJ2-2 | - | TRBV7-6 | CASSLVETGELFF | TGTGCCAGCAGCCTGGTCGAGACCGGGGAGCTGTTTTTT
- | 16 | TRBJ1-1 | - | TRBV4-1 | CASSPQPGHPNTEAFF | TGCGCCAGCAGCCCACAACCGGGACATCCGAACACTGAAGCTTTCTTT
few | 13 | TRBJ1-5 | - | TRBV20-1 | CSAKNMNFQPQHF | TGCAGTGCAAAAAATATGAATTTCCAGCCCCAGCATTTT
few | 12 | TRBJ2-7 | - | TRBV29-1 | CSVEGNRNEQYF | TGCAGCGTTGAAGGAAACCGGAACGAGCAGTACTTC
few | 14 | TRBJ2-5 | - | TRBV27 | CASSLGVSLETQYF | TGTGCCAGCAGTTTAGGAGTTTCTCTCGAGACCCAGTACTTC
few | 15 | TRBJ2-1 | - | TRBV20-1 | CSATRGRVRGNEQFF | TGCAGTGCGACACGGGGGCGCGTTCGTGGCAATGAGCAGTTCTTC
- | 18 | TRBJ2-3 | TRBD1 | TRBV29-1 | CSVEDFRALDRVTDTQYF | TGCAGCGTTGAAGACTTCCGGGCCCTGGACAGGGTGACGGATACGCAGTATTTT
- | 15 | TRBJ1-5 | - | TRBV5-4 | CASSLNGDSNQPQHF | TGTGCCAGCAGCTTAAACGGGGACAGCAATCAGCCCCAGCATTTT